The TCR beta chain described here comes from a study of blood T cell repertoires in COVID-19. Study at large: Acute and convalescent COVID-19 specimens originated in the United States, Italy and Spain.

This CDR3 has 13 amino acids. V dropped 0 bases and J dropped 6 bases, with 8 bases sitting between them. Germline values: CDR1 MNHEY, CDR2 SVGAGI. Authors' analysis steps: Estimates of nucleated cell counts were drawn from the amplification of reference gene primers. Produced via immunoSEQ multiplex PCR; TCRdb's table is partial and in-frame only. That table supplies the V and J calls and clone size; D and trimming were determined from the DNA. The sample includes about 220,000 clones, around 84% seen only once; the top ten take just under 20%. This chain uses TRBV6-5 with TRBJ1-2, with D maybe TRBD1 (5 bases). The clonotype was recovered from a man aged 25 to 40 with active or convalescent COVID-19. The sequencing input was peripheral blood. This CDR3 reads CASSYSGGDGYTF. DNA of the CDR3: TGTGCCAGCAGTTACTCGGGAGGGGATGGCTACACCTTC.